Listed below are T cell receptor beta chains from one sample, sequenced in a study of cytomegalovirus exposure and HLA in healthy donors. This table comes from immunoSEQ multiplex PCR, and its TCRdb copy is limited to in-frame clones, with some not included. In the table there are over 150,000 clones, roughly 80% of which are singletons. Input material: PBMCs. Receptor source: a man in his late teens or twenties in good health and CMV-seropositive. CDR3s leave out the opening cysteine and the closing phenylalanine or tryptophan.

v_gene: TRBV6-6
j_gene: TRBJ2-7
CDR3aa: ASSYQGQGSYEQY

v_gene: TRBV18
j_gene: TRBJ2-5
CDR3aa: ASSPGGGQETQY

v_gene: TRBV11-3
j_gene: TRBJ2-2
CDR3aa: ASSLGRWGAPMNTGELF

v_gene: TRBV4-1
j_gene: TRBJ1-5
CDR3aa: ASSQDLGQPQH

v_gene: TRBV11-3
j_gene: TRBJ1-5
CDR3aa: ASSSRQEQPDQPQH

v_gene: TRBV15
j_gene: TRBJ2-2
CDR3aa: ATSRVSVGTGELF

v_gene: TRBV29-1
j_gene: TRBJ1-2
CDR3aa: SVGNLGQGNYGYT

v_gene: TRBV30
j_gene: TRBJ1-3
CDR3aa: AWASVGTFFSGNTIY

v_gene: TRBV5-6
j_gene: TRBJ1-4
CDR3aa: ASSLNPGQGREKLF

v_gene: TRBV9
j_gene: TRBJ1-3
CDR3aa: ASSVAGVGNTIY

v_gene: TRBV2
j_gene: TRBJ1-6
CDR3aa: ASSEGQGVSPLH

v_gene: TRBV10-3
j_gene: TRBJ2-7
CDR3aa: AISTSDGYEQY

v_gene: TRBV14
j_gene: TRBJ2-3
CDR3aa: ASSQTGGRVDTQY

v_gene: TRBV11-3
j_gene: TRBJ2-1
CDR3aa: ASSNTSGPYNEQF

v_gene: TRBV5-1
j_gene: .
CDR3aa: ASSLTRTGGVYEQY

v_gene: TRBV11-1
j_gene: TRBJ2-4
CDR3aa: ASSQDRENIQY

v_gene: TRBV30
j_gene: TRBJ2-2
CDR3aa: AWSRQGGYTGELF

v_gene: TRBV6-1
j_gene: TRBJ1-4
CDR3aa: ASSGGTNTNEKLF

v_gene: TRBV27
j_gene: TRBJ2-7
CDR3aa: ASSPRAVTSGKHEQY

v_gene: TRBV4-1
j_gene: TRBJ2-1
CDR3aa: ASSGSGRAYEQF

v_gene: TRBV5-1
j_gene: TRBJ1-1
CDR3aa: ASSLWGRSGATEAF